This T cell receptor beta chain derives from a study of T-cell memory formation after mild COVID-19. For the study at large: TCR clusters largely stayed donor specific. The study, taken as a whole, reports: Contracting CD8+ clones were enriched in EMRA, CD4+ mainly in CM and EM. Specificity for SARS-CoV-2 was not confirmed among the second-wave clones peaking on day 37. Contracting clones from day 15 to 85 showed balanced CD4/CD8; later expanders favored CD4+.

Germline V gene sequence: CDR1 MNHEY, CDR2 SMNVEV (reference sequence). With V trimmed by 6 bases and J by 1 base, 8 bases remained unmatched. This CDR3 has 15 amino acids. This clonotype was counted only a few times. Its specificity is unknown. TCRdb ran MiXCR on the 5' RACE reads and lists one entry per CDR3 protein. The table has 200,000 to 300,000 distinct CDR3 sequences, roughly 9.4% seen once. The sample was PBMCs or a T cell subset sorted from them (not recorded which). The clonotype comes from a man aged 18 to 29 who had mild COVID-19 (a few samples of this study predate the infection). Cell type and time point are not known. The gene calls are TRBV27 and TRBJ1-1, with 7 bases aligning to TRBD1. The DNA of the CDR3 is TGTGCCAGCAGAATCAGCCCAGGGGGGAACACTGAAGCTTTCTTT. This gives the protein CASRISPGGNTEAFF.